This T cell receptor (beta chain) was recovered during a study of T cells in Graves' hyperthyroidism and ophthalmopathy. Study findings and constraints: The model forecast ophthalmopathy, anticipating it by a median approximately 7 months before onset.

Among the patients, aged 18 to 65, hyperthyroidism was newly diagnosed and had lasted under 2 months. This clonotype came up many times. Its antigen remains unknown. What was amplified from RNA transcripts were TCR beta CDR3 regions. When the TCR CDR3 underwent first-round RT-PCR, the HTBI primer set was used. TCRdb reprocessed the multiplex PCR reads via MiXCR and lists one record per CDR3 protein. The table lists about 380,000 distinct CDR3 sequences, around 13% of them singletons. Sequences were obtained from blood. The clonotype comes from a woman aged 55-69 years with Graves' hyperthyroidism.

The CDR3 region is CASSSGTRMTVPHSGYTF. In DNA, the CDR3 is TGTGCCAGCAGCTCCGGAACCCGTATGACAGTTCCCCATTCCGGCTACACCTTC. The rearrangement joins TRBV11-2 to TRBJ1-2; TRBD1 is a possible D gene (5 bases). The CDR3 loop spans 18 amino acids. Germline CDR1 SGHAT, CDR2 FQNNGV. Trimming took 4 bases from V and 8 from J, leaving 29 bases between them.